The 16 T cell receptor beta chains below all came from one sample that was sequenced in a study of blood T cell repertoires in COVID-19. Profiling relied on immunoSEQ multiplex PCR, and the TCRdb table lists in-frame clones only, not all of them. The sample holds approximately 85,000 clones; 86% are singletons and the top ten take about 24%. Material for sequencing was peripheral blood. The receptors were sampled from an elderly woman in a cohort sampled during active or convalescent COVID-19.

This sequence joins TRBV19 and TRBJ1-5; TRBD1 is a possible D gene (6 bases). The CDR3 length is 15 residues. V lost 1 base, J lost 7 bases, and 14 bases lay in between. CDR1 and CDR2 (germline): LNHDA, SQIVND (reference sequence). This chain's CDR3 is CASSIGGTRFQPQHF. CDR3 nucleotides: TGTGCCAGTAGTATAGGTGGGACACGTTTCCAGCCCCAGCATTTT.

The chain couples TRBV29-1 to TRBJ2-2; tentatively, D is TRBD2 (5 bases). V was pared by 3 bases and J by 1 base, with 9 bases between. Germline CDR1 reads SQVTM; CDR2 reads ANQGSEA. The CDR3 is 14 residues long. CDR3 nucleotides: TGCAGCGTTGACGCGGGCCTGAACACCGGGGAGCTGTTTTTT. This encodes CSVDAGLNTGELFF.

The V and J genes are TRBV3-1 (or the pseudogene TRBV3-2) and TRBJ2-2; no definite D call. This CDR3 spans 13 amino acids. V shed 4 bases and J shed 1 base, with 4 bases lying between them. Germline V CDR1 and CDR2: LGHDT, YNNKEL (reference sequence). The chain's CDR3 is CASSRGNTGELFF. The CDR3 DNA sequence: TGTGCCAGCAGCCGAGGGAACACCGGGGAGCTGTTTTTT.

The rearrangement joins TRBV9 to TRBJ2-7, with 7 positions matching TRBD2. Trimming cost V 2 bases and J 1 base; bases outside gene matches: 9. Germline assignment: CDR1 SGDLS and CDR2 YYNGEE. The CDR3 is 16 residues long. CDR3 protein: CASSVSGGSHSYEQYF. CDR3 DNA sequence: TGTGCCAGCAGCGTGTCAGGCGGGAGTCATTCCTACGAGCAGTACTTC.

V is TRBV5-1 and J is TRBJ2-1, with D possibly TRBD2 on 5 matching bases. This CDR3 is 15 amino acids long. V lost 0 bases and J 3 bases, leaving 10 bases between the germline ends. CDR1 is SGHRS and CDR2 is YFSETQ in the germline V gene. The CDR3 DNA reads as TGCGCCAGCAGCTTGGGGGGAGAGAACTACAATGAGCAGTTCTTC. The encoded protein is CASSLGGENYNEQFF.

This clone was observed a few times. The CDR3 DNA reads as TGTGCCAGCTCACCAGACAGAGTTAATTCACCCCTCCACTTT. It codes for CASSPDRVNSPLHF. The rearrangement joins TRBV18 to TRBJ1-6; TRBD1 is a possible D gene (5 bases). The V end lost 2 bases, the J end lost 6 bases, and 8 bases lay between the germline ends. CDR3 length: 14 amino acids. CDR1 is KGHSH and CDR2 is LQKENI in the germline V gene.

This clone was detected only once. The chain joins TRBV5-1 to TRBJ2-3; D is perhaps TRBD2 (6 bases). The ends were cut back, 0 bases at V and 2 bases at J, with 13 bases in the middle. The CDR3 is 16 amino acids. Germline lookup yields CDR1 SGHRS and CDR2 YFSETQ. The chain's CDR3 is CASSLAGGDYTDTQYF. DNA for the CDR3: TGCGCCAGCAGCTTGGCCGGCGGGGATTACACAGATACGCAGTATTTT. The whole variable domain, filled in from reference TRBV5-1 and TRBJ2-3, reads KAGVTQTPRYLIKTRGQQVTLSCSPISGHRSVSWYQQTPGQGLQFLFEYFSETQRNKGNFPGRFSGRQFSNSRSEMNVSTLELGDSALYLCASSLAGGDYTDTQYFGPGTRLTVL.

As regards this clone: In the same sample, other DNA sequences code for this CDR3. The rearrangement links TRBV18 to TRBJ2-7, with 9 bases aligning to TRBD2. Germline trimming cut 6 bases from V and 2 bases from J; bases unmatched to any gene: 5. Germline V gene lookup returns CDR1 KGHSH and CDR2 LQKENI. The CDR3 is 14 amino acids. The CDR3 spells CASSPGLAAYEQYF. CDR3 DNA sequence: TGTGCCAGCTCGCCGGGACTAGCAGCCTACGAGCAGTACTTC.

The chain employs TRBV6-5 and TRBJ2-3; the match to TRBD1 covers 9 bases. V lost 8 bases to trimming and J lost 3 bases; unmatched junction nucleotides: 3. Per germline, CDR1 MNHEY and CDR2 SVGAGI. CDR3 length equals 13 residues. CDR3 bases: TGTGCCAGCGGGGACAGGGCGACAGATACGCAGTATTTT. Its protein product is CASGDRATDTQYF.

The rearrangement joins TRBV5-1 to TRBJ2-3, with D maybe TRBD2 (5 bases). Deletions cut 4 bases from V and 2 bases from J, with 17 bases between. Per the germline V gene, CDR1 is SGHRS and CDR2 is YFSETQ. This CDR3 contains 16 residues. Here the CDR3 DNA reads TGCGCCAGCAGCCCTGGTGAGCTGAGGGCCACAGATACGCAGTATTTT. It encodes CASSPGELRATDTQYF.

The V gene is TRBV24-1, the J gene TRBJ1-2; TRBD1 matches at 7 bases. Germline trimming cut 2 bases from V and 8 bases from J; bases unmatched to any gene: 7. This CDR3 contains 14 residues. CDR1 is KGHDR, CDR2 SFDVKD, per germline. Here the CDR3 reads CATSDSGQPGGYTF. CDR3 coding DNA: TGTGCCACCAGTGATTCGGGACAGCCTGGAGGCTACACCTTC.

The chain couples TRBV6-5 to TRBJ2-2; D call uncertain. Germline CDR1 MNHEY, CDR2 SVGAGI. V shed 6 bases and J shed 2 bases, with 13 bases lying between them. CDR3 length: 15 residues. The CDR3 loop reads CASRLSRSNTGELFF. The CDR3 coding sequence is TGTGCCAGCAGGTTGTCCCGCAGTAACACCGGGGAGCTGTTTTTT.

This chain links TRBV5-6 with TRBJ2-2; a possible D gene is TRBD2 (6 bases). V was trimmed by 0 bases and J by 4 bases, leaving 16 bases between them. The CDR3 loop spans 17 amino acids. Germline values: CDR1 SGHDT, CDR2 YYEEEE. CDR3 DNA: TGTGCCAGCAGCTTGGGGTTCGGAAGTAGCGGCACCGGGGAGCTGTTTTTT. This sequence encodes CASSLGFGSSGTGELFF. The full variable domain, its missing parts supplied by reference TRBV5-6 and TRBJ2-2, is DAGVTQSPTHLIKTRGQQVTLRCSPKSGHDTVSWYQQALGQGPQFIFQYYEEEERQRGNFPDRFSGHQFPNYSSELNVNALLLGDSALYLCASSLGFGSSGTGELFFGEGSRLTVL.

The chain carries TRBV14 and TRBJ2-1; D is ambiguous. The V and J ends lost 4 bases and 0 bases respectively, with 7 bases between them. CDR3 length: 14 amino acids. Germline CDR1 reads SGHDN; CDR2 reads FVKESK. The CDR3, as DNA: TGTGCCAGCAGCCCGAGCCCCTCCTACAATGAGCAGTTCTTC. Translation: CASSPSPSYNEQFF.

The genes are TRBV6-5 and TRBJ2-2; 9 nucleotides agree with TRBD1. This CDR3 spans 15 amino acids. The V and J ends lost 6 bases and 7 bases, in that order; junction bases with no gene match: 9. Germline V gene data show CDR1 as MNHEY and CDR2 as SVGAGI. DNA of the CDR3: TGTGCCAGCAGAGTTTGGGACAGGGATTTCGGGGAGCTGTTTTTT. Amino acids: CASRVWDRDFGELFF.

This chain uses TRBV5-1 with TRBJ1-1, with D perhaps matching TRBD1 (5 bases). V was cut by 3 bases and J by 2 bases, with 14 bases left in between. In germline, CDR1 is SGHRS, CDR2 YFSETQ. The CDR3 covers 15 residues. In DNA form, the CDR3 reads TGCGCCAGCAGCTCCTGGGGCCAGTTAAACACTGAAGCTTTCTTT. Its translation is CASSSWGQLNTEAFF.